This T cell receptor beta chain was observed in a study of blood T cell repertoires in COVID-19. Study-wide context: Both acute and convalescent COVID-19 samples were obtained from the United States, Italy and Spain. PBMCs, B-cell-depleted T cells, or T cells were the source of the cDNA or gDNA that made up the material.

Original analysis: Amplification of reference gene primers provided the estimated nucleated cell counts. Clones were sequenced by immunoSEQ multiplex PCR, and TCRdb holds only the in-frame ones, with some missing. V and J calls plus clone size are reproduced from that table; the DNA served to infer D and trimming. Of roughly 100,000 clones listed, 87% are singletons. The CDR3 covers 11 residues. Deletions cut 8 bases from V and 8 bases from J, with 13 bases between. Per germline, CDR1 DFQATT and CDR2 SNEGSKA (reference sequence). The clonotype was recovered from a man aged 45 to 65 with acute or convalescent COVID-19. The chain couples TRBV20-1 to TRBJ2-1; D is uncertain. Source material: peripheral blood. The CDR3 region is CSPLGTHEQFF. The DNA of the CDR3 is TGCAGTCCCCTAGGTACCCATGAGCAGTTCTTC.